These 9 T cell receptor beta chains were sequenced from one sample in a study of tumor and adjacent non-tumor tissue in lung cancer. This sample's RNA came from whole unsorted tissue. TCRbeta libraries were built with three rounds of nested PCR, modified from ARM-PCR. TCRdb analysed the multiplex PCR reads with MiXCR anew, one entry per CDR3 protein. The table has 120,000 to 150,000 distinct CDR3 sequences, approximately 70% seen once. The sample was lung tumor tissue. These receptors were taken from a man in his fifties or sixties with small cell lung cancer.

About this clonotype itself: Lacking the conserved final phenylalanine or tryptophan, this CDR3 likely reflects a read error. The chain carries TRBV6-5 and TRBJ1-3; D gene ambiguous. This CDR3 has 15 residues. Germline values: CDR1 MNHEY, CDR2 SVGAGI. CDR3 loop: CANSYGPPPGNTIYL. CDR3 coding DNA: TGTGCCAACAGTTACGGGCCTCCTCCTGGAAACACCATATATCTT.

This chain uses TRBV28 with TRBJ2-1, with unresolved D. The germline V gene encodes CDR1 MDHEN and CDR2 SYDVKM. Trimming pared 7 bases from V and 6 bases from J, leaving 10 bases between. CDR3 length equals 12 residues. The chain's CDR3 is CASNFPANEQFF. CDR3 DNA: TGTGCCAGCAATTTTCCGGCCAATGAGCAGTTCTTC.

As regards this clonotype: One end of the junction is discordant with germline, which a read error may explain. CDR3 in amino acids: CSVAPHGTPAFF. The CDR3 DNA follows: TGTAGCGTTGCCCCCCACGGTACGCCAGCTTTCTTT. The chain couples TRBV29-1 to TRBJ1-1; D not certain. The CDR3 is made up of 12 amino acids. Germline CDR1 reads SQVTM; CDR2 reads ANQGSEA. The whole variable domain, remainder taken from reference TRBV29-1 and TRBJ1-1, is SAVISQKPSRDICQRGTSLTIQCQVDSQVTMMFWYRQQPGQSLTLIATANQGSEATYESGFVIDKFPISRPNLTFSTLTVSNMSPEDSSIYLCSVAPHGTPAFFGQGTRLTVV.

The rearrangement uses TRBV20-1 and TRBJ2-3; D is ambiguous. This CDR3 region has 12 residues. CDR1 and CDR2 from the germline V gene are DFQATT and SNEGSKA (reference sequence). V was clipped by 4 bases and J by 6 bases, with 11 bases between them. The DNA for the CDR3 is TGCAGTGCTAACATTATATGGGATACGCAGTATTTT. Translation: CSANIIWDTQYF.

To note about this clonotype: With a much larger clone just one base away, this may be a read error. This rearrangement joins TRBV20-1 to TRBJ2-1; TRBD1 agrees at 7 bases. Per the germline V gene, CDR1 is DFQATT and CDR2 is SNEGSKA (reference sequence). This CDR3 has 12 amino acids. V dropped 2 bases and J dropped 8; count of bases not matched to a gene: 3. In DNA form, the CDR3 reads TGCAGTGCTAGAAACAGGGGTCATGAGCAGTTCTTC. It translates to CSARNRGHEQFF.

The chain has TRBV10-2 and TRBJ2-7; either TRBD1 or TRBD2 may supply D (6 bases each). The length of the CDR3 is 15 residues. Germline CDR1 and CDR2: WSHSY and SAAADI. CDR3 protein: CASSDGGGASYVQYV. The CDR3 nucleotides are TGCGCCAGCAGTGATGGAGGGGGAGCATCCTACGTGCAGTACGTC.

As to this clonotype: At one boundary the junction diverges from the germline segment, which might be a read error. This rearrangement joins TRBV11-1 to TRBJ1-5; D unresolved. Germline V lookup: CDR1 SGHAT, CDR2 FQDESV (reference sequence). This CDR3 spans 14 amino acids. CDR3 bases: TGTGCCAGCAGCTTAACACCGGATGACCAGCCCCAGCGTTTT. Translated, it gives CASSLTPDDQPQRF.

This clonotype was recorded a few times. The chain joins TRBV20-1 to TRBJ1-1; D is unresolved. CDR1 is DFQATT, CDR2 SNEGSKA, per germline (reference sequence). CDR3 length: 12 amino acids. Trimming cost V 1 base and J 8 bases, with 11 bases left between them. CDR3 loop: CSARAPPREAFF. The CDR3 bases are TGCAGTGCTAGAGCCCCCCCCCGGGAAGCTTTCTTT.

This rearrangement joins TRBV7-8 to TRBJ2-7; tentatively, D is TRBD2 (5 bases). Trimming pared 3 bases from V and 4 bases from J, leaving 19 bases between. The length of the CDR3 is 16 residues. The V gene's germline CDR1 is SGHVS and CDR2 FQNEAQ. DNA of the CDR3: TGTGCCAGCAGCTTGGGATTAGCGAGAGGGCCTTACGAGCAGTACGTC. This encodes CASSLGLARGPYEQYV.